What follows are 9 T cell receptor beta chains derived from one specimen sequenced in a study of cytomegalovirus exposure and HLA in healthy donors. The PCR had 60 Vbeta and 13 Jbeta primers. The repertoire was sequenced with immunoSEQ multiplex PCR; TCRdb's copy has only in-frame clones and lacks some. The sample has about 59,000 clones, about 69% seen once. Sequences were obtained from PBMCs. The receptors here all came from a man aged 25 to 40 in good health and CMV-seropositive.

In DNA form, the CDR3 reads TGCGCCAGCAGCTTGGCCAAGGGACAGGGGGCTCATGGCTACACCTTC. As protein: CASSLAKGQGAHGYTF. The gene calls are TRBV5-1 and TRBJ1-2; TRBD1 matches at 12 bases. This CDR3 comprises 16 residues. V dropped 0 bases and J dropped 6; count of bases not matched to a gene: 6. In germline, CDR1 is SGHRS, CDR2 YFSETQ.

This clone qualifies as medium-sized (0.01 to 0.1%). The V call is TRBV6-4, the J call TRBJ2-3, with 7 bases fitting TRBD1. Germline CDR1 reads MRHNA; CDR2 reads SNTAGT. The CDR3 contains 14 residues. V shed 2 bases, J shed 1 base, and the junction held 0 bases outside the gene matches. The CDR3 here is CASSDGTGTDTQYF. DNA of the CDR3: TGTGCCAGCAGTGACGGGACAGGCACAGATACGCAGTATTTT.

This rearrangement joins TRBV7-2 to TRBJ1-5; 8 nucleotides align to TRBD1. CDR1 is SGHTA and CDR2 is FQGNSA in the germline V gene. CDR3 size: 14 residues. V lost 2 bases and J lost 5; bases outside the gene matches: 2. The CDR3 nucleotides are TGTGCCAGCAGCTTACGGACAGGGTATCAGCCCCAGCATTTT. This encodes CASSLRTGYQPQHF.

V gene TRBV2 combines with J gene TRBJ1-1; D gene unclear. Between the trimmed V and J ends, which lost 6 bases and 10 bases, there was a span of 12 bases. CDR1 and CDR2 (germline): SNHLY, FYNNEI. The CDR3 covers 11 residues. CDR3 in amino acids: CASRDIEGAFF. In DNA, the CDR3 is TGTGCCAGCAGGGATATAGAGGGAGCTTTCTTT.

The rearrangement uses TRBV15 and TRBJ1-6, with a weak D call TRBD1 (6 bases). The CDR3 spans 12 residues. Trimming removed 7 bases at V and 10 bases at J, with 11 bases between. Germline CDR1 reads LNHNV; CDR2 reads YYDKDF (reference sequence). CDR3 in amino acids: CATNREGSPLHF. In nucleotides, the CDR3 is TGTGCCACCAACAGGGAGGGATCACCCCTCCACTTT.

The sample holds a few counts of this clone. The J gene is TRBJ2-3, the V gene TRBV5-1, with D tentatively TRBD1 (6 bases). V lost 4 bases, J lost 6 bases, and 15 bases lay in between. The CDR3 contains 14 residues. In germline, CDR1 is SGHRS, CDR2 YFSETQ. The CDR3 loop is CASSKDRQPDTQYF. The CDR3 nucleotides read TGCGCCAGCAGCAAGGACAGACAGCCGGATACGCAGTATTTT.

This chain links TRBV23-1 with TRBJ1-5; TRBD1 matches 9 bases. TRBV23-1 counts as an open reading frame of uncertain function. Losses at the gene ends were 6 bases for V and 6 bases for J; bases not matched to a gene: 9. CDR3 size: 15 residues. CDR3 coding DNA: TGCGCCAGCAGGGCGGGACAGGGTAGATTTCAGCCCCAGCATTTT. This translates into CASRAGQGRFQPQHF.

The chain is built from TRBV5-4 and TRBJ2-7; perhaps TRBD2 as D (7 bases). Germline V CDR1 and CDR2: SGHNT, YYREEE (reference sequence). V was pared by 0 bases and J by 1 base, with 11 bases between. The CDR3 totals 15 residues. For the CDR3, the DNA is TGTGCCAGCAGCTTGGTAGGGGGGGTTTCCTACGAGCAGTACTTC. It encodes CASSLVGGVSYEQYF.

The genes are TRBV30 and TRBJ1-2; D remains ambiguous. The V and J ends lost 2 bases and 8 bases respectively, with 9 bases between them. Germline CDR1 GTSNPN, CDR2 SVGIG (reference sequence). This CDR3 region has 11 residues. CDR3 amino acids: CAWSLPRGYTF. The CDR3 nucleotides are TGTGCCTGGAGTTTGCCCCGGGGCTACACCTTC.